This TCR beta chain was recorded in a study of blood T cell repertoires in COVID-19. Study-level information: The United States, Italy and Spain provided the acute and convalescent COVID-19 samples. Sample material is recorded as cDNA or gDNA derived from T cells, B-cell-depleted T cells, or PBMCs.

This clone occurred a few times. Authors' processing steps: By means of reference gene primer amplification, nucleated cell counts were estimated. Only in-frame clones appear in the TCRdb table, and some are missing; sequencing was by immunoSEQ multiplex PCR. That table gives V, J and clone size, and the DNA gave D and trimming. The table lists 140,000 or so clones, 88% of them singletons, with about 2% in the top ten. From germline, CDR1 is SNHLY and CDR2 FYNNEI. Germline trimming cut 6 bases from V and 4 bases from J; bases unmatched to any gene: 4. The CDR3 sequence is 13 residues long. The clonotype was recovered from a man aged 65-85 years with acute or convalescent COVID-19. Specimen: peripheral blood. V and J are TRBV2 and TRBJ2-7, with 9 bases matching TRBD1. In DNA, the CDR3 is TGTGCCAGCAGAGGGACAGGGACTTACGAGCAGTACTTC. As protein: CASRGTGTYEQYF.